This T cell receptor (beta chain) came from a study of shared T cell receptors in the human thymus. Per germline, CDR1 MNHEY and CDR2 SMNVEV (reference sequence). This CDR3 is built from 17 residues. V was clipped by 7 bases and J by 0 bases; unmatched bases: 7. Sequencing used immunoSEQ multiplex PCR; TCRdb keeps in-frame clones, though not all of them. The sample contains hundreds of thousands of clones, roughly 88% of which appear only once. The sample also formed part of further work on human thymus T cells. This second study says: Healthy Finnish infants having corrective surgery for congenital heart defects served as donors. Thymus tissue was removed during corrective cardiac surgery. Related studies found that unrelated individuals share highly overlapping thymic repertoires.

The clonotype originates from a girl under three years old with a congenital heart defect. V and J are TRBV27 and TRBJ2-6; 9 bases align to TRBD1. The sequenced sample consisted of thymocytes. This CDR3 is CASTLGTGPSGANVLTF. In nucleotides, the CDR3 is TGTGCCAGCACCCTCGGGACAGGGCCCTCTGGGGCCAACGTCCTGACTTTC.